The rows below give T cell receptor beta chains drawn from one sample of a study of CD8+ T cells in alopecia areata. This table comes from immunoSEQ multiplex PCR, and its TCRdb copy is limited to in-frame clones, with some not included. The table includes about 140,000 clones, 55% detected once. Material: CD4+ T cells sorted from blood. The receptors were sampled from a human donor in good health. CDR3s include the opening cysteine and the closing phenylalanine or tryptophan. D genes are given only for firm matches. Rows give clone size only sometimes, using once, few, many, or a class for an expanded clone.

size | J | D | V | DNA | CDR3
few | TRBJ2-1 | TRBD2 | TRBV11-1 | TGTGCCAGCAGCCCTTCGGGAGGCGAGCAGTTCTTC | CASSPSGGEQFF
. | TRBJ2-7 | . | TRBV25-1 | TGTGCCAGCAGTGAGGAGATTAAGCAGTACTTC | CASSEEIKQYF
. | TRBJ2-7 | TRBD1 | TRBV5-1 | TGCGCCAGCAGCTTGGCAGGGACAGGGGGCTACGAGCAGTACTTC | CASSLAGTGGYEQYF
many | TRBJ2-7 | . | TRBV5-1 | TGCGCCAGCACCCGACGGGAGCGGCGAGATGGCTACGAGCAGTACTTC | CASTRRERRDGYEQYF
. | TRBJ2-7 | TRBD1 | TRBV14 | TGTGCCAGCAGCCAAGATACCGGGACAGGGGGCTTATACGAGCAGTACTTC | CASSQDTGTGGLYEQYF
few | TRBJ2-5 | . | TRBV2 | TGTGCCAGCAGTGATTGGGCCCCCGTGGAGACCCAGTACTTC | CASSDWAPVETQYF
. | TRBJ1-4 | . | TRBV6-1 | TGTGCCAGCACTAAAGGGCCAGATAATGAAAAACTGTTTTTT | CASTKGPDNEKLFF
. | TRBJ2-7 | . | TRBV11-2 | TGTGCCAGCAGCCCACTTTCCCTCAGGGGACTCTCCTACGAGCAGTACTTC | CASSPLSLRGLSYEQYF
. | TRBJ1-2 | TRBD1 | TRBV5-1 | TGCGCCAGCAGCTTGAGTACAGGGGGCGCACGGGACTCCTATGGCTACACCTTC | CASSLSTGGARDSYGYTF
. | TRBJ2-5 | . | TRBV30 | TGTGCCTCCAAAAGGGGGGCGAGGGAGACCCAGTACTTC | CASKRGARETQYF
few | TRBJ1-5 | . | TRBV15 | TGTGCCACCAGCAGAGCCAGGGCACTAAATCAGCCCCAGCATTTT | CATSRARALNQPQHF
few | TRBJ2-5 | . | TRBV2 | TGTGCCAGCAGTGGATTGCAGGGTGGGGAGACCCAGTACTTC | CASSGLQGGETQYF
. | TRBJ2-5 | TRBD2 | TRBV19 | TGTGCCAGTAGTATAGGCGGGAGGGCCCGAGAGACCCAGTACTTC | CASSIGGRARETQYF
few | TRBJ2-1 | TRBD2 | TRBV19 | TGTGCCAGTAGTATAGAGCCTAGCGGGAGTAGCGAGCAGTTCTTC | CASSIEPSGSSEQFF
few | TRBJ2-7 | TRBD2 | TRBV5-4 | TGTGCCAGCAGCCCATTAGCGGGAGGGGAGCAGTACTTC | CASSPLAGGEQYF
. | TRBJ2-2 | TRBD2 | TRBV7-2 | TGTGCCAGCAGCTGGGAGGGTCGGCGGGAGCTTTCCGGGGAGCTGTTTTTT | CASSWEGRRELSGELFF
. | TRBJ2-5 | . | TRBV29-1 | TGCAGCGTTGATTGGAAGGGGTCTGGAGAGACCCAGTACTTC | CSVDWKGSGETQYF
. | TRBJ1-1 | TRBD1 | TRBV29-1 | TGCAGCGTTGGAAGCAGGGGGCCCACTGAAGCTTTCTTT | CSVGSRGPTEAFF
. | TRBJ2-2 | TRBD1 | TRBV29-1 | TGCAGCGCTCTTGGACAGGGGATTTCGGGGGAGCTGTTTTTT | CSALGQGISGELFF
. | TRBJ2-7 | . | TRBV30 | TGTGCCTGGAAGGTAGGAAACGGGTACGAGCAGTACTTC | CAWKVGNGYEQYF